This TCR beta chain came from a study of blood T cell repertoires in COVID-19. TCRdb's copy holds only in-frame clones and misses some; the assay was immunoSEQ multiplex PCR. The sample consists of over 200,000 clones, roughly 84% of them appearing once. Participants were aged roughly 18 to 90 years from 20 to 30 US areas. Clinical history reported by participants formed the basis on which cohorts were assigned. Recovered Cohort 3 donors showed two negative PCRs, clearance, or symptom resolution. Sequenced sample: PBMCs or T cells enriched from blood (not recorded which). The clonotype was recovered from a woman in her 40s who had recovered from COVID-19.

The CDR3 DNA follows: TGTGCCAGCAGCTTCGGGGCTGGAAACACCATATATTTT. It translates to CASSFGAGNTIYF. The chain couples TRBV7-2 to TRBJ1-3; no clear D gene. Germline V lookup: CDR1 SGHTA, CDR2 FQGNSA. CDR3 length: 13 residues. Deletions cut 3 bases from V and 2 bases from J, with 5 bases between.